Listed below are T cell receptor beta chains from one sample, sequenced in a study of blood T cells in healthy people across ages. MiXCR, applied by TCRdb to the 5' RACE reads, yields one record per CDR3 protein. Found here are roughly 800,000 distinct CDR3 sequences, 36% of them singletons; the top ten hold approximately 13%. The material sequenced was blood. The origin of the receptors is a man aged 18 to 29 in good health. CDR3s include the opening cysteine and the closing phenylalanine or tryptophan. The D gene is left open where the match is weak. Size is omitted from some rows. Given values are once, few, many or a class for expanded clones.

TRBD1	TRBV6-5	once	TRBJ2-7	TGTGCCAGCAGTTCAGGGGGTTGGCAGTACTTC	CASSSGGWQYF
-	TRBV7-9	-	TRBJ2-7	TGTGCCAGCCAACCGGACTCCTACGAGCAGTACTTC	CASQPDSYEQYF
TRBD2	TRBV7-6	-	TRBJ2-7	TGTGCCAGCAGCCCGACGACTAGCGGGGGCTACAATGAGCAGTACTTC	CASSPTTSGGYNEQYF
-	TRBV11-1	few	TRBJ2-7	TGTGCCAGCAGCGTAGGTGTGAAAGACGGGCAGTACTTC	CASSVGVKDGQYF
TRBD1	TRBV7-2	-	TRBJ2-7	TGTGCCAGCAGCCGAGTCGGGACAGGGGGCTACGAGCAGTACTTC	CASSRVGTGGYEQYF
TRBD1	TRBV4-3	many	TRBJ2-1	TGCGCCAGCAGCCGTACAGGGGGCGAGCAGTTCTTC	CASSRTGGEQFF
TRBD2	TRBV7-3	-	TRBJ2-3	TGTGCCAGCAGCTGGACTAGCGGGGGGGCCAAGTATTTT	CASSWTSGGAKYF
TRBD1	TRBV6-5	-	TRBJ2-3	TGTGCCAGCAGGCGACAGGGCCAAGATACGCAGTATTTT	CASRRQGQDTQYF
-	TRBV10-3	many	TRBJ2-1	TGTGCCATCAGTGATGGTGACAGGATCAATGAGCAGTTCTTC	CAISDGDRINEQFF
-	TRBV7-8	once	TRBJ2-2	TGTGCCAGCAGCGAAGCTGGGTGGGGGGAGCTGTTTTTT	CASSEAGWGELFF
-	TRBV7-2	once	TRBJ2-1	TGTGCCAGCAGCTTAACCTGCGAGCAGTTCTTC	CASSLTCEQFF
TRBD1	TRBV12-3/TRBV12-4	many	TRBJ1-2	TGTGCCAGCAGTCCCGGAGACAGGGACGTAGGCGGCTACACCTTC	CASSPGDRDVGGYTF
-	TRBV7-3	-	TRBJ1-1	TGTGCCAGCAGCTTAACTGGGTCTATGAACACTGAAGCTTTCTTT	CASSLTGSMNTEAFF
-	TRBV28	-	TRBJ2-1	TGTGCCAGCAGTCCTCGGGGGCCACTCAATGAGCAGTTCTTC	CASSPRGPLNEQFF
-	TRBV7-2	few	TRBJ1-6	TGTGCCAGCAGCTTAGTCCCCGGGGGGACGATGTCTTCACCCCTCCACTTT	CASSLVPGGTMSSPLHF
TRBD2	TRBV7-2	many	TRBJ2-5	TGTGCCAGCAGCCCAGGGACTAGCGGGGGGGCGGGGGAGACCCAGTACTTC	CASSPGTSGGAGETQYF
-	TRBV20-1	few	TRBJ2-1	TGCAGTGCTGATTCGCCTCGGGACTCCTACAATGAGCAGTTCTTC	CSADSPRDSYNEQFF
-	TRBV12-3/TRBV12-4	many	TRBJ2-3	TGTGCCAGCAGTTTTGGAACAGTGGGGACAGATACGCAGTATTTT	CASSFGTVGTDTQYF
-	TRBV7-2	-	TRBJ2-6	TGTGCCAGCAGCTCGCAGCTGTCCTCTGGGGCCAACGTCCTGACTTTC	CASSSQLSSGANVLTF
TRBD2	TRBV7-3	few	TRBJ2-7	TGTGCCAGCAGCTTAACGACTAGCGGGGAGACCCGGTACTTC	CASSLTTSGETRYF
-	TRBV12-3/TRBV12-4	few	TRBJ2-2	TGTGCCAGCAGTTTATCGGACAGAGGGAACACCGGGGAGCTGTTTTTT	CASSLSDRGNTGELFF
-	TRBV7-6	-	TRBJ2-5	TGTGCCAGCGGTCCGCGATACCAAGAGACCCAGTACTTC	CASGPRYQETQYF
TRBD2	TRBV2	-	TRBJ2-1	TGTGCCAGCACTGGGACTAGCGGGGGTGAGCAGTTCTTC	CASTGTSGGEQFF
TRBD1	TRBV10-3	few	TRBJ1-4	TGTGCCATCAGCCCCGGACAGGGCGAAAATGAAAAACTGTTTTTT	CAISPGQGENEKLFF
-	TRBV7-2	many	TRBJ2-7	TGTGCCAGCAGTCGAAGGGGAGGCGAGCAGTACTTC	CASSRRGGEQYF
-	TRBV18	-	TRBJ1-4	TGTGCCAGCTCACCGGGGATAACTAATGAAAAACTGTTTTTT	CASSPGITNEKLFF
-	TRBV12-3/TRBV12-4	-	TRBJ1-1	TGTGCCAGCAGTTGGGAGGCGGACACTGAAGCTTTCTTT	CASSWEADTEAFF
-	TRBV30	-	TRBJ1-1	TGTGCCTGGAGACATGGGATGAACACTGAAGCTTTCTTT	CAWRHGMNTEAFF
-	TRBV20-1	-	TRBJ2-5	TGCAGTGCTACGATAGAAGAGACCCAGTACTTC	CSATIEETQYF